The rows below give T cell receptor beta chains drawn from one sample of a study of monozygotic twins with cystic fibrosis. Using immunoSEQ multiplex PCR, the repertoire was profiled, and TCRdb retains in-frame clones only, with some absent. In the table there are approximately 7,500 clones, 94% of which are singletons. The sequenced sample consisted of blood. Every receptor here comes from a boy under 10 years old with cystic fibrosis. Each CDR3 is given with its conserved first and last residue. The order of the fields is clone size, D gene, J gene, V gene, CDR3 DNA, CDR3 protein. A D gene is named only where the DNA matches it firmly. Clone size is shown for a subset of rows, as once, few, many or a class of expanded clone.

clone_size: once; d_call: -; j_call: TRBJ2-1; v_call: TRBV27; cdr3_nt: TGTGCCAGCAGTTTATCAGGGAATGAGCAGTTCTTC; cdr3_aa: CASSLSGNEQFF
clone_size: -; d_call: TRBD2; j_call: TRBJ2-3; v_call: TRBV7-7; cdr3_nt: TGTGCTAGCAGCTTGGCCCCTCCTAGCGGGGGCAGGCGAACAGATACGCAGTATTTT; cdr3_aa: CASSLAPPSGGRRTDTQYF
clone_size: -; d_call: TRBD1; j_call: TRBJ1-1; v_call: TRBV6-5; cdr3_nt: TGTGCCAGCAGTCCCACCGGGACAGGGGTGACTGAAGCTTTCTTT; cdr3_aa: CASSPTGTGVTEAFF
clone_size: once; d_call: TRBD1; j_call: TRBJ2-3; v_call: TRBV11-3; cdr3_nt: TGTGCCAGCAGCTTAGGACAGGGGAGGACAGATACGCAGTATTTT; cdr3_aa: CASSLGQGRTDTQYF
clone_size: once; d_call: -; j_call: TRBJ1-2; v_call: TRBV6-5; cdr3_nt: TGTGCCAGCAGTCGCTCCGCGGGGGGAGGCTACACCTTC; cdr3_aa: CASSRSAGGGYTF
clone_size: -; d_call: TRBD2; j_call: TRBJ2-1; v_call: TRBV9; cdr3_nt: TGTGCCAGCAGCGGCGCTACCGGGACTAGCGGGGGCTATGAGCAGTTCTTC; cdr3_aa: CASSGATGTSGGYEQFF
clone_size: once; d_call: -; j_call: TRBJ2-2; v_call: TRBV7-2; cdr3_nt: TGTGCCAGCAGCTGGAGGGGGACCGGGGAGCTGTTTTTT; cdr3_aa: CASSWRGTGELFF
clone_size: -; d_call: -; j_call: TRBJ2-3; v_call: TRBV25-1; cdr3_nt: TGTGCCAGCAGTGTGGGTACCACAGATACGCAGTATTTT; cdr3_aa: CASSVGTTDTQYF
clone_size: few; d_call: -; j_call: TRBJ2-5; v_call: TRBV18; cdr3_nt: TGTGCCAGCTCATCGGGATACGGGGAGACCCAGTACTTC; cdr3_aa: CASSSGYGETQYF
clone_size: -; d_call: TRBD2; j_call: TRBJ2-7; v_call: TRBV15; cdr3_nt: TGTGCCACCAGCAGAGATAGCGGGGGGGCCTACGAGCAGTACTTC; cdr3_aa: CATSRDSGGAYEQYF
clone_size: -; d_call: -; j_call: TRBJ2-2; v_call: TRBV5-1; cdr3_nt: TGCGCCAGCAGCCAAGGGACGGCGAACACCGGGGAGCTGTTTTTT; cdr3_aa: CASSQGTANTGELFF
clone_size: -; d_call: -; j_call: TRBJ2-3; v_call: TRBV11-3; cdr3_nt: TGTGCCAGCAGCTTAGGGGGCAGGGGAGATACGCAGTATTTT; cdr3_aa: CASSLGGRGDTQYF
clone_size: -; d_call: TRBD2; j_call: TRBJ2-2; v_call: TRBV19; cdr3_nt: TGTGCCAGTAGTACCCTAGCGGGGGAAACCGGGGAGCTGTTTTTT; cdr3_aa: CASSTLAGETGELFF
clone_size: -; d_call: TRBD1; j_call: TRBJ2-7; v_call: TRBV5-1; cdr3_nt: TGCGCCAGCAGCTTGGGGACAGGGTACGAGCAGTACTTC; cdr3_aa: CASSLGTGYEQYF